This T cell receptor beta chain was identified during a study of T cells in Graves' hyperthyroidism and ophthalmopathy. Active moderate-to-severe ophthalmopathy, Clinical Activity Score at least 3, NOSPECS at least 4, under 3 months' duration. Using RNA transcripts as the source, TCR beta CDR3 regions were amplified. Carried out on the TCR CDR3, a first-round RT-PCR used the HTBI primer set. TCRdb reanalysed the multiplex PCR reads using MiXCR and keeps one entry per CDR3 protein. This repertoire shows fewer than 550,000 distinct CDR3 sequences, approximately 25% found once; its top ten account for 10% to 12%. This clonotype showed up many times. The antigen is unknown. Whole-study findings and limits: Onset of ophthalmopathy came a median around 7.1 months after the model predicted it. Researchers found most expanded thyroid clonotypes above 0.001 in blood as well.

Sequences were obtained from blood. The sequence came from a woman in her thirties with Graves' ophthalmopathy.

The CDR3 DNA is TGTGCCAGCTGTTATATCCCAGGGAACACTGAAGCTTTCTTT. Protein product: CASCYIPGNTEAFF. The V and J genes are TRBV12-3 or TRBV12-4 and TRBJ1-1; D is uncertain. V was shortened by 8 bases and J by 1 base, with 14 bases between the two germline ends. The length of the CDR3 is 14 residues.